The rows below give T cell receptor beta chains drawn from one sample of a study of control samples from healthy donors and cancer patients. Measured with immunoSEQ multiplex PCR; TCRdb has only the in-frame clones, and not every one. The table has tens of thousands of clones, 90% seen once. The sequenced sample was PBMCs. The source of these receptors is a man aged 55 to 70 with colorectal cancer. The CDR3 runs from the conserved cysteine through the conserved F or W. The order of the fields is D gene, clone size, J gene, V gene, CDR3 DNA, CDR3 protein. A D gene is named only where the DNA matches it firmly. The size of a clone is reported for some rows only, either as once, few or many, or as a class for expanded clones.

.,.,TRBJ2-3,TRBV9,TGTGCCAGCAGCGTAGGGGGAGTAGATACGCAGTATTTT,CASSVGGVDTQYF
.,.,TRBJ2-3,TRBV5-1,TGCGCCAGCAGCCCCTTGAGCACAGATACGCAGTATTTT,CASSPLSTDTQYF
TRBD2,.,TRBJ2-5,TRBV5-1,TGCGCCAGCAGTAGAAGCGGGGGGGCCGAAGAGACCCAGTACTTC,CASSRSGGAEETQYF
.,.,TRBJ2-7,TRBV30,TGTGCCTGGAGTGTTATGTACGAGCAGTACTTC,CAWSVMYEQYF
TRBD1,.,TRBJ1-2,TRBV6-6,TGTGCCAGCAGTTATGGGACAGGGGCTGGTCCTGGCTACACCTTC,CASSYGTGAGPGYTF
.,.,TRBJ2-7,TRBV6-6,TGTGCCAGCAAAACCCCGCAGGGGAGGGACGAGCAGTACTTC,CASKTPQGRDEQYF
.,.,TRBJ2-7,TRBV3-1/TRBV3-2,TGTGCCAGCAGCCAAGGCTACGAGCAGTACTTC,CASSQGYEQYF
.,.,TRBJ1-2,TRBV19,TGTGCCAGTAGTACCATCGGGGAGACTAACTATGGCTACACCTTC,CASSTIGETNYGYTF
TRBD1,few,TRBJ2-3,TRBV19,TGTGCCAGTAGTGACGGACCAGGGGGCTGGAGCACAGATACGCAGTATTTT,CASSDGPGGWSTDTQYF
.,.,TRBJ2-3,TRBV10-3,TGTGCCATCAGTGAGGGGGGACCCGCCCTCGCAGATACGCAGTATTTT,CAISEGGPALADTQYF
.,once,TRBJ1-5,TRBV18,TGTGCCAGCTCACAAAAAGTTGGGGGCGCGGGTCAGCCCCAGCATTTT,CASSQKVGGAGQPQHF
.,.,TRBJ1-6,TRBV19,TGTGCCAGTAGTATTGGGAGTCACACTTGGTCACCCCTCCACTTT,CASSIGSHTWSPLHF
TRBD1,once,TRBJ2-5,TRBV9,TGTGCCAGCAGCGTACAGGGGGCGAGTGGGGAGACCCAGTACTTC,CASSVQGASGETQYF
TRBD1,.,TRBJ2-7,TRBV19,TGTGCCAGTAGTATGAGGGGAGACAGGGCCTACGAGCAGTACTTC,CASSMRGDRAYEQYF
.,.,TRBJ2-3,TRBV6-5,TGTGCCAGCAGTTACGGCCGCACAGATACGCAGTATTTT,CASSYGRTDTQYF
.,.,TRBJ2-2,TRBV7-9,TGTGCCAGCAGCCTTCATACCACCACCGGGGAGCTGTTTTTT,CASSLHTTTGELFF
.,.,TRBJ1-5,TRBV2,TGTGCCAGCAGTGAAGTCAGGGGTAGCAATCAGCCCCAGCATTTT,CASSEVRGSNQPQHF
.,.,TRBJ1-1,TRBV3-1/TRBV3-2,TGTGCCAGCAGCCCTTCTTGGGGGAACACTGAAGCTTTCTTT,CASSPSWGNTEAFF
.,.,TRBJ2-3,TRBV4-1,TGCGCCAGCAGCCAAGGAAAAGCGGGCCTCACGCAGTATTTT,CASSQGKAGLTQYF
TRBD1,.,TRBJ1-2,TRBV2,TGTGCCAGCAGTGAACCGACAGGGGTCTATGGCTACACCTTC,CASSEPTGVYGYTF
.,medium-sized,TRBJ2-5,TRBV5-1,TGCGCCAGCAGCCCCGACCTCCGGGCCCAGTACTTC,CASSPDLRAQYF
.,.,TRBJ2-7,TRBV5-8,TGTGCCAGCAGCTATTACGAGCAGTACTTC,CASSYYEQYF
TRBD1,.,TRBJ2-1,TRBV6-2/TRBV6-3,TGTGCCAGCAGTACAGGGGGCGATGAGCAGTTCTTC,CASSTGGDEQFF
TRBD2,.,TRBJ2-3,TRBV5-5,TGTGCCAGCAGCTTGGGAAGCGGGGGGGTAACAGATACGCAGTATTTT,CASSLGSGGVTDTQYF
.,few,TRBJ1-5,TRBV9,TGTGCCAGCAGCGCCCGGGCCGCGTGCCCCAAAAATCAGCCCCAGCATTTT,CASSARAACPKNQPQHF
.,.,TRBJ1-1,TRBV4-1,TGCGCCACGAGGGGCCTCGCTGAAGCTTTCTTT,CATRGLAEAFF
.,.,TRBJ2-1,TRBV29-1,TGCAGCGTTGACATATACAATGAGCAGTTCTTC,CSVDIYNEQFF
TRBD1,.,TRBJ1-6,TRBV27,TGTGCCAGCAGTTTTTCTAGGACAGGGGCCTCCTATAATTCACCCCTCCACTTT,CASSFSRTGASYNSPLHF
.,.,TRBJ2-7,TRBV4-1,TGCGCCAGCAGCCAAGGAGGGCGAACCTACGAGCAGTACTTC,CASSQGGRTYEQYF
.,.,TRBJ2-7,TRBV3-1/TRBV3-2,TGTGCCAGCAGCCCCAGGTCCCAATCGAACTACGAGCAGTACTTC,CASSPRSQSNYEQYF
.,.,TRBJ1-2,TRBV7-2,TGTGCCAGCAGCTTATTGGGGGGGAGCTATGGCTACACCTTC,CASSLLGGSYGYTF
TRBD2,.,TRBJ2-3,TRBV5-1,TGCGCCAGCAGCACCGGCGCGGGAGTCAGCACAGATACGCAGTATTTT,CASSTGAGVSTDTQYF
.,once,TRBJ2-1,TRBV9,TGTGCCAGCAGCGAGCCCAGGGGTGGGTTAGGCAATGAGCAGTTCTTC,CASSEPRGGLGNEQFF